This T cell receptor (beta chain) is from a study of beta chain features in type 1 diabetes. Overall study results and limits: Reads derived from cDNA could over-represent cells showing high TCR expression. There was no resolution here of whether HLA type influences TCRB rearrangement. Among patients, naive, central memory and Treg TCRB repertoires appeared more similar than among healthy donors. In all four CD4+ subsets, TCRB CDR3 length was significantly, moderately reduced in type 1 diabetes.

The germline V and J ends were trimmed by 5 bases and 4 bases, with 13 bases remaining between them. Germline V lookup: CDR1 SGHAT, CDR2 FQNNGV. This CDR3 is built from 14 residues. Of note for this clone: Its antigen is undetermined.

What was sequenced were expressed TCRB transcripts, since all of the isolated RNA had been reverse transcribed. TCRdb's copy holds only in-frame clones and misses some; the assay was immunoSEQ multiplex PCR. The data contain some 700,000 clones, 13% of them seen just once; the ten biggest clones take up approximately 0.022%. This rearrangement joins TRBV11-2 to TRBJ2-3, with a possible D match to TRBD1 (6 bases). Sequenced input: naive CD4+ T cells from blood. This TCR was recovered from a man in his late teens or twenties with type 1 diabetes. The CDR3 DNA sequence: TGTGCCAGCAGCCCCCAACAGGGCCCAGATACGCAGTATTTT. Encoded protein: CASSPQQGPDTQYF.